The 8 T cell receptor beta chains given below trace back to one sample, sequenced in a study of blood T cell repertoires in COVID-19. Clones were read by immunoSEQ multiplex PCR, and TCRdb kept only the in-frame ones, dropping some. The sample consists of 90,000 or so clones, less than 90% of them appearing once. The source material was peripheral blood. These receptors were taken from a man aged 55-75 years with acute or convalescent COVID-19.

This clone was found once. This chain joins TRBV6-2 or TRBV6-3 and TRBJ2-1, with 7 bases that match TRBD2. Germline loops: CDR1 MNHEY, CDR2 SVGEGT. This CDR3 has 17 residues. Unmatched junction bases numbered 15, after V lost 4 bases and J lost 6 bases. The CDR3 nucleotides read TGTGCCAGCAGTTCCCACGAAGGACTAGTGCTAGGCAATGAGCAGTTCTTC. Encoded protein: CASSSHEGLVLGNEQFF.

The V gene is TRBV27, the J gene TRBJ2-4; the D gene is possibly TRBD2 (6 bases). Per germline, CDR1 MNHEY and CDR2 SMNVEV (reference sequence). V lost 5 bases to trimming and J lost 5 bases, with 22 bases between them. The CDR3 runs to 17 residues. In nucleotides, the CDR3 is TGTGCCAGCAGTAGGAGTTCCGGCGGGGTCTACGAAAACATTCAGTACTTC. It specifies CASSRSSGGVYENIQYF.

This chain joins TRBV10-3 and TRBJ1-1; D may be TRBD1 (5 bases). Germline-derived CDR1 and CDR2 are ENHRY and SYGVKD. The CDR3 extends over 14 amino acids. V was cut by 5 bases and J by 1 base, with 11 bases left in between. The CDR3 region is CAISFDSPNTEAFF. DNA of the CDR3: TGTGCCATCAGTTTTGACAGCCCGAACACTGAAGCTTTCTTT.

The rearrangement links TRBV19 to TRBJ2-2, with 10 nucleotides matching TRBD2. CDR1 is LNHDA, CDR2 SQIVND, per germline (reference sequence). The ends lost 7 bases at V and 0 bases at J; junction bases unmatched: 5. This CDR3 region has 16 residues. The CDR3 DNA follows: TGTGCCAGTAAAACACTAGCGGGGTCGAACACCGGGGAGCTGTTTTTT. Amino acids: CASKTLAGSNTGELFF.

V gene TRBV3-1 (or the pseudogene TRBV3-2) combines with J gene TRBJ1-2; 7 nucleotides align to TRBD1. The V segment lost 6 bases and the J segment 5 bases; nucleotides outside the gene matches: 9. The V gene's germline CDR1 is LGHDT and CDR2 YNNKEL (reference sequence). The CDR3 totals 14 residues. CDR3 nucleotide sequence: TGTGCCAGCAGGGGACAGCGATTAATGTATGGCTACACCTTC. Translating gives CASRGQRLMYGYTF.

The CDR3 nucleotides read TGTGCCAGCGGGGGACAGCTAAACTATGGCTACACCTTC. This encodes CASGGQLNYGYTF. The chain recombines TRBV6-5 with TRBJ1-2, with 7 bases aligning to TRBD1. Germline CDR1 and CDR2: MNHEY and SVGAGI. This CDR3 is built from 13 residues. Losses at the gene ends were 8 bases for V and 2 bases for J; bases not matched to a gene: 5.

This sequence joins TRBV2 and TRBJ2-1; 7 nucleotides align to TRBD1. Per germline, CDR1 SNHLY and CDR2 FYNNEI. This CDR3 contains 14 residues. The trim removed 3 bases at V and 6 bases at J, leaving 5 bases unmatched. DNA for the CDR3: TGTGCCAGCAGTGAGGATAGGGGGCGCAATGAGCAGTTCTTC. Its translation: CASSEDRGRNEQFF. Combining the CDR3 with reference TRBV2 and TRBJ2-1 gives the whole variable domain EPEVTQTPSHQVTQMGQEVILRCVPISNHLYFYWYRQILGQKVEFLVSFYNNEISEKSEIFDDQFSVERPDGSNFTLKIRSTKLEDSAMYFCASSEDRGRNEQFFGPGTRLTVL.

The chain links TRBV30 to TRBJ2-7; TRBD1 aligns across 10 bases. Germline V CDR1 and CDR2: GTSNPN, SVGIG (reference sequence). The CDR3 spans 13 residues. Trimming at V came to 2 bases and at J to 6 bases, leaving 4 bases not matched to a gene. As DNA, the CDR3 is TGTGCCTGGAGTAAGGGACAGGGGCTCGAGCAGTACTTC. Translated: CAWSKGQGLEQYF.